Many counts were recorded for the clone carrying this TCR beta chain. Its antigen is unknown. Trimming removed 3 bases at V and 5 bases at J, with 13 bases between. Germline values: CDR1 SGHVS, CDR2 FQNEAQ. The length of the CDR3 is 14 residues. This sample stems from a study of early T cells in non-severe SARS-CoV-2 infection. Study details: Unsorted whole-blood RNA was sequenced in bulk, leaving chains unpaired. Findings and limits, study-wide: Using VDJdb, the matching emphasized anti-spike CD8 responses while missing private and CD4 specificities.

The TCR library protocol attached unique molecular identifiers to the individual cDNA molecules. MiXCR, run by TCRdb on the 5' RACE reads, gives a single entry per CDR3 protein. Altogether under 85,000 distinct CDR3 sequences are present, roughly 15% being singletons, with the ten largest covering approximately 4%. This chain connects TRBV7-8 to TRBJ1-1; weak D call: TRBD1 (5 bases). Sequenced material: whole blood, taken at baseline. This clonotype originated in an adult who was a healthcare worker with PCR-confirmed SARS-CoV-2 infection or an uninfected control (not recorded which). CDR3 region: CASSFGRGTTEAFF. CDR3 coding DNA: TGTGCCAGCAGCTTCGGAAGAGGGACGACTGAAGCTTTCTTT.